This T cell receptor beta chain was identified in a study of blood T cell repertoires in COVID-19. Across the whole study: There were acute and convalescent COVID-19 samples, and they came from the United States, Italy and Spain. T cells, B-cell-depleted T cells, or PBMCs provided the cDNA or gDNA that served as material.

Original analysis: Researchers report that nucleated cell counts were estimated from reference gene primer amplification. TCRdb's copy holds only in-frame clones and misses some; the assay was immunoSEQ multiplex PCR. V, J and clone size are those of that table, while D and trimming were read from the DNA. This sample carries around 41,000 clones, 88% of them seen once, and the ten largest clones take roughly 4.8%. This CDR3 contains 14 residues. With 10 bases removed from V and 10 bases from J, the gap between germline ends came to 20 bases. Germline V gene sequence: CDR1 ENHRY, CDR2 SYGVKD. The receptor's source is a human donor in a cohort sampled during active COVID-19. Sequenced material: peripheral blood. This rearrangement joins TRBV10-3 to TRBJ1-6; tentatively, D is TRBD1 (6 bases). The CDR3 reads CATDGTPGSSPLHF. The CDR3 coding sequence is TGTGCCACAGACGGGACACCGGGGAGCTCACCCCTCCACTTT.